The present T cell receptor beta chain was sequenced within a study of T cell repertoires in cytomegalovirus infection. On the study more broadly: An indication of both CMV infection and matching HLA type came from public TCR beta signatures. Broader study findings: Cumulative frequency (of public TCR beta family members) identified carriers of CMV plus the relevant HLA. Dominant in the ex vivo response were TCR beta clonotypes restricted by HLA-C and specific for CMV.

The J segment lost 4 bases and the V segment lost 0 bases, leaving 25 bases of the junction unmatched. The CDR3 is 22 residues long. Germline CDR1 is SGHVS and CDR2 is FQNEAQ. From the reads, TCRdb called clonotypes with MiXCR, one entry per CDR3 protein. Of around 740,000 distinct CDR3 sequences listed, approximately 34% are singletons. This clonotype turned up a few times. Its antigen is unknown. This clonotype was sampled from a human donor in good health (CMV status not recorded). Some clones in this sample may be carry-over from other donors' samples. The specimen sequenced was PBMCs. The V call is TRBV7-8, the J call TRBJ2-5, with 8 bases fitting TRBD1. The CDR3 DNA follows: TGTGCCAGCAGCTTAGCTCCCCGAAGCCCCCTGAGACAGGGGCCGCCACTAGAGACCCAGTACTTC. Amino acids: CASSLAPRSPLRQGPPLETQYF.